This T cell receptor (beta chain) was identified during a study of Ad26.COV2.S vaccination and SARS-CoV-2 variants. General study results and limits: Substantial response breadth was reportedly seen for spike-specific CD8+ and CD4+ T cells after vaccination. Placebo recipients trailed vaccine recipients in spike-specific TCR breadth.

The treatment here: approximately 18 received Ad26.COV2.S at low or high dose, single or two shots; about 5 received placebo; per-sample allocation not given. Collection of the samples took place on day 63 after the first injection of vaccine or placebo. Expressing Wuhan-strain SARS-CoV-2 spike, an Ad26 vector served as the vaccine. This CDR3 spans 16 amino acids. Germline CDR1 and CDR2: SGHDN and FVKESK. Trimming cost V 1 base and J 4 bases; bases outside gene matches: 3. The table came from immunoSEQ multiplex PCR; TCRdb's copy has only in-frame clones and leaves some out. The profile shows fewer than 800,000 clones, 80% to 90% of them singletons. Turning to this clone: Antigen unknown.

The chain joins TRBV14 to TRBJ2-2, with 10 bases that match TRBD2. This TCR was sampled from a person aged 18-60 years who received the Ad26.COV2.S COVID-19 vaccine or a placebo. This specimen was peripheral blood, taken in a trial of Ad26.COV2.S vaccine versus placebo. CDR3 protein: CASSQGASGSTGELFF. As DNA, the CDR3 is TGTGCCAGCAGCCAAGGGGCTAGCGGGAGCACCGGGGAGCTGTTTTTT.